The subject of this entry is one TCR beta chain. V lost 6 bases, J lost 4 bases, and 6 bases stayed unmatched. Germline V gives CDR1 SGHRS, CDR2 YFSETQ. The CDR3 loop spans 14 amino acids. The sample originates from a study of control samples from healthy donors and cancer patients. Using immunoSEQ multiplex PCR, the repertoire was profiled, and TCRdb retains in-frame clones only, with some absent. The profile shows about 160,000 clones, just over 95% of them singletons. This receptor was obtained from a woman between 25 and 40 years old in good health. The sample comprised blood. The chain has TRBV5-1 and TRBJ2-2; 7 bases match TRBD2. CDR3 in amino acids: CASNTLASTGELFF. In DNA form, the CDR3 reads TGCGCCAGCAACACACTAGCGTCCACCGGGGAGCTGTTTTTT.